The clone carrying this T cell receptor beta chain was detected only a few times. TCRdb re-called the reads through MiXCR, storing one row per CDR3 protein. The table lists about 490,000 distinct CDR3 sequences, more than 20% of them singletons, with under 15% in the top ten. Looked up from germline, CDR1 is MDHEN and CDR2 is SYDVKM. This CDR3 spans 14 amino acids. Trimming stripped 7 bases from V and 3 bases from J, with 12 bases between. This entry comes from a study of T cell repertoires in cytomegalovirus infection. Sequenced: PBMCs. The sequence was collected from a human donor in good health (CMV status not recorded). Some clones in this sample may be carry-over from other donors' samples. V usage is TRBV28 and J usage is TRBJ2-2, with no clear D. The CDR3 is CASKVYRDTGELFF. In DNA form, the CDR3 reads TGTGCCAGCAAAGTCTATAGAGACACCGGGGAGCTGTTTTTT. Drawing the rest from reference TRBV28 and TRBJ2-2, the complete variable domain is DVKVTQSSRYLVKRTGEKVFLECVQDMDHENMFWYRQDPGLGLRLIYFSYDVKMKEKGDIPEGYSVSREKKERFSLILESASTNQTSMYLCASKVYRDTGELFFGEGSRLTVL.